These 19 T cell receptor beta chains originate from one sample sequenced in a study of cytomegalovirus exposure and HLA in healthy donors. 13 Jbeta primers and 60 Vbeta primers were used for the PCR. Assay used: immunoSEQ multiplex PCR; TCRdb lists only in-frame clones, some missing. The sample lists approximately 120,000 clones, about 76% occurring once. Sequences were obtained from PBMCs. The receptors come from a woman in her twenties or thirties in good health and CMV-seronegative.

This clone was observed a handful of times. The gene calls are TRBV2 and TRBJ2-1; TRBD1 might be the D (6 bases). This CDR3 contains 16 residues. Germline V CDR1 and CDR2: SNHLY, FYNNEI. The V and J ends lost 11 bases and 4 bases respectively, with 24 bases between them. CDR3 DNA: TGTGCCCGCACTCGAGGGGGAAGCGGTATTTACAATGAGCAGTTCTTC. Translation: CARTRGGSGIYNEQFF. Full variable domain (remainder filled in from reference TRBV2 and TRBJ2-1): EPEVTQTPSHQVTQMGQEVILRCVPISNHLYFYWYRQILGQKVEFLVSFYNNEISEKSEIFDDQFSVERPDGSNFTLKIRSTKLEDSAMYFCARTRGGSGIYNEQFFGPGTRLTVL.

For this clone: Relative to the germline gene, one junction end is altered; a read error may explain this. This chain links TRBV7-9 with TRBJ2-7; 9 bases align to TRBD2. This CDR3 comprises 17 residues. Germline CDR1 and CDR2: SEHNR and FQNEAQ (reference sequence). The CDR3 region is CSSSLVRGTSSLYEQYF. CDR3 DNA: TGTTCCAGCAGCTTAGTCCGGGGGACTAGCAGTCTTTACGAGCAGTACTTC.

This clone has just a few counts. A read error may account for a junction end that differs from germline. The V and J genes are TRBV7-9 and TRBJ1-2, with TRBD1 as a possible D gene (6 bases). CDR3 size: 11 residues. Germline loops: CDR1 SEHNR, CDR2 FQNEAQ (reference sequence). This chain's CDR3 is CSSSLTTGPTF. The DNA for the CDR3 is TGTTCCAGCAGCTTGACGACAGGTCCCACCTTC.

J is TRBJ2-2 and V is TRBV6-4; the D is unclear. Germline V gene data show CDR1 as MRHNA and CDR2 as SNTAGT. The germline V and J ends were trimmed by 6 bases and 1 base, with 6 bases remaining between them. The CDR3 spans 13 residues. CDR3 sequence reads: CASRAGNTGELFF. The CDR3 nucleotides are TGTGCCAGCAGGGCAGGGAACACCGGGGAGCTGTTTTTT.

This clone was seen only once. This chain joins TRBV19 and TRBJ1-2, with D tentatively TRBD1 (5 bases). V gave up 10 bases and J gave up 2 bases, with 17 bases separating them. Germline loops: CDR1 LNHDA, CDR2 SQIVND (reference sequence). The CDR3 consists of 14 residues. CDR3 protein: CATSIPGVNYGYTF. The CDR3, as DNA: TGTGCCACCAGTATACCGGGGGTAAACTATGGCTACACCTTC.

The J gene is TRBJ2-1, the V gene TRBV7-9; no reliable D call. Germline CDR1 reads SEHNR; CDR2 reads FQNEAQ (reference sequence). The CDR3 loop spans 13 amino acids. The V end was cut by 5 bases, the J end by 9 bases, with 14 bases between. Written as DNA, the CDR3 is TGTGCCAGCAGCCCTAATGTAGGCGGTGAGCAGTTCTTC. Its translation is CASSPNVGGEQFF.

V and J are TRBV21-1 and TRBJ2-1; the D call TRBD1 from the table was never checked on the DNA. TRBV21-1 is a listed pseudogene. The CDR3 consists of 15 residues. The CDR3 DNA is TGTGCCAGCAGCAGACCGACAGCTTCCTACAATGAGCAGTTCTTC. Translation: CASSRPTASYNEQFF.

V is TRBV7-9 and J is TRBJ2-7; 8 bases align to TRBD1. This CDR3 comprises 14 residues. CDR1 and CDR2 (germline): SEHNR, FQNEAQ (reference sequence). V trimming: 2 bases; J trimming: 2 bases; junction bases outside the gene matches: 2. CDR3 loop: CASSLQQGAYEQYF. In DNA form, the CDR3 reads TGTGCCAGCAGCTTACAACAGGGGGCCTACGAGCAGTACTTC.

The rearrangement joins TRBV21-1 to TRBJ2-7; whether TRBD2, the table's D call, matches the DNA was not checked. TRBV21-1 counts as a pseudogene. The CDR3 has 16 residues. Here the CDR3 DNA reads TGTGCCAGCAGCAAAGACCCTTTTCTAGCGACAGACGAGCAGTACTTC. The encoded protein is CASSKDPFLATDEQYF.

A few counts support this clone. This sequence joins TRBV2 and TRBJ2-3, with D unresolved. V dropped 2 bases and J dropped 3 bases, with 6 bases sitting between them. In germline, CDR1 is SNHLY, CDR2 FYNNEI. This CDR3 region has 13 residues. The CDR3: CASSEQTTDTQYF. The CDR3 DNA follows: TGTGCCAGCAGTGAACAGACTACAGATACGCAGTATTTT.

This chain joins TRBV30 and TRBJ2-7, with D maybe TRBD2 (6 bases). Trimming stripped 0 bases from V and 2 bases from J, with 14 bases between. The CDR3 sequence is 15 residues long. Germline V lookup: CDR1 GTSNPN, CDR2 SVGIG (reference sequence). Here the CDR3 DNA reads TGTGCCTGGAGTGTGAGGGGCGGGGTCGCCTACGAGCAGTACTTC. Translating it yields CAWSVRGGVAYEQYF.

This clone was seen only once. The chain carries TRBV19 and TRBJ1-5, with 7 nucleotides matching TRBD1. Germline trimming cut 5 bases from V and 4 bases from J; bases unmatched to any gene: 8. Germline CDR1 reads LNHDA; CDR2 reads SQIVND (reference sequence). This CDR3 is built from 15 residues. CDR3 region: CASSSHRGTNQPQHF. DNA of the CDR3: TGTGCCAGTAGTTCCCACAGGGGAACGAATCAGCCCCAGCATTTT.

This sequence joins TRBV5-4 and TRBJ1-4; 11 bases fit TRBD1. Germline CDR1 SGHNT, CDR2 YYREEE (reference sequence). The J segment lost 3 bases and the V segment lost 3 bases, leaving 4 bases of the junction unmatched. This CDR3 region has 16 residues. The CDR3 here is CASSSGQGAPNEKLFF. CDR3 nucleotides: TGTGCCAGCAGCTCTGGACAGGGGGCACCTAATGAAAAACTGTTTTTT. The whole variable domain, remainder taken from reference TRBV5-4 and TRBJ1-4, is ETGVTQSPTHLIKTRGQQVTLRCSSQSGHNTVSWYQQALGQGPQFIFQYYREEENGRGNFPPRFSGLQFPNYSSELNVNALELDDSALYLCASSSGQGAPNEKLFFGSGTQLSVL.

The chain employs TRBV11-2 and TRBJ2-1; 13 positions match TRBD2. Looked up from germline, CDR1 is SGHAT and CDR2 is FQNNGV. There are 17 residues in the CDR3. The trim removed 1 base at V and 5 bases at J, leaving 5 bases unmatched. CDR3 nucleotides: TGTGCCAGCAGCTTAGTGGGAGGGACTAGCGGGAACAATGAGCAGTTCTTC. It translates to CASSLVGGTSGNNEQFF.

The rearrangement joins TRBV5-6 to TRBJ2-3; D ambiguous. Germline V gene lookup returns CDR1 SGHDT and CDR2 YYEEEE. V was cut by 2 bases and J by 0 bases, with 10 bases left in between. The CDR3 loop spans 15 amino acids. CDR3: CASSLALSSTDTQYF. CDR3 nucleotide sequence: TGTGCCAGCAGCTTAGCTCTTTCAAGCACAGATACGCAGTATTTT.

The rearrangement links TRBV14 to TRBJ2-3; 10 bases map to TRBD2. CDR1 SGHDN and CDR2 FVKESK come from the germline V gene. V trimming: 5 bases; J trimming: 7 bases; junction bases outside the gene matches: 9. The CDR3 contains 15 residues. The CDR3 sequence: CASSVPGLAINTQYF. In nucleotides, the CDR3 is TGTGCCAGCAGCGTCCCGGGACTAGCGATAAATACGCAGTATTTT.

CDR3 sequence: CASSRTPSGGSYNEQFF. CDR3 DNA sequence: TGTGCCAGCAGCCGTACCCCTAGCGGGGGCTCCTACAATGAGCAGTTCTTC. The chain joins TRBV5-4 to TRBJ2-1; TRBD2 matches 10 bases. CDR3 size: 17 residues. The V gene's germline CDR1 is SGHNT and CDR2 YYREEE (reference sequence). Trimming at V came to 4 bases and at J to 0 bases, leaving 7 bases not matched to a gene.

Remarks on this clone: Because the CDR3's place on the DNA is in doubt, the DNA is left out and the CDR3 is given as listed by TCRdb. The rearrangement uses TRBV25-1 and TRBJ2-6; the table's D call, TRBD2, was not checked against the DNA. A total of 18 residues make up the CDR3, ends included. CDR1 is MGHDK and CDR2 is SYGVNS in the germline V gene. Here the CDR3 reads CASSEFGSGGAGANVLTF.

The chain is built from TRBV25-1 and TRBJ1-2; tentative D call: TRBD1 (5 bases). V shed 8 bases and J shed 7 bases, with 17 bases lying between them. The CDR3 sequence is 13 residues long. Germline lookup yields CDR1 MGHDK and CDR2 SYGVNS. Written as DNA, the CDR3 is TGTGCCAGCCTAGACAGAATGACGGGTGGCTACACCTTC. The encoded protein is CASLDRMTGGYTF.